This TCR beta chain derives from a study of CD4+ T cells in melanoma. General observations from the study: CD8+ T cell, macrophage and B cell function reportedly correlated with neoantigen-specific CD4+ T cells.

CDR1 and CDR2 (germline): SGHRS, YFSETQ. Trimming cost V 4 bases and J 0 bases; bases outside gene matches: 5. This CDR3 has 15 amino acids. Note on this clone: Its antigen remains unknown.

The protocol was immunoSEQ multiplex PCR, while the TCRdb copy is restricted to in-frame clones and leaves out a portion. In the table there are more than 12,000 clones, about 64% of which are singletons. The sequencing input was cells from a culture (not recorded whether cultured in vitro). The rearrangement links TRBV5-1 to TRBJ1-1; 8 bases are a match to TRBD1. The clonotype originates from a human donor with melanoma. This CDR3 is CASSPDRGLNTEAFF. CDR3 DNA sequence: TGCGCCAGCAGCCCAGACAGGGGACTGAACACTGAAGCTTTCTTT.